This T cell receptor (beta chain) derives from a study of shared clonotypes between healthy human individuals. Only in-frame clones appear in the TCRdb table, and some are missing; sequencing was by immunoSEQ multiplex PCR. Among roughly 1.5 million clones listed, around 98% were seen once. Germline values: CDR1 MNHEY, CDR2 SMNVEV (reference sequence). The J segment lost 5 bases and the V segment lost 6 bases, leaving 7 bases of the junction unmatched. CDR3 length: 15 residues. The receptor was derived from a man younger than 40 in good health. Sequenced sample: naive CD4+ T cells sorted from blood. Subset of the sample: CD45RA+ positively selected. The chain links TRBV27 to TRBJ2-2; 9 bases line up with TRBD1. The CDR3 loop is CASRRDRDRTGELFF. The CDR3 nucleotides are TGTGCCAGCAGGAGGGACAGGGATCGTACCGGGGAGCTGTTTTTT.